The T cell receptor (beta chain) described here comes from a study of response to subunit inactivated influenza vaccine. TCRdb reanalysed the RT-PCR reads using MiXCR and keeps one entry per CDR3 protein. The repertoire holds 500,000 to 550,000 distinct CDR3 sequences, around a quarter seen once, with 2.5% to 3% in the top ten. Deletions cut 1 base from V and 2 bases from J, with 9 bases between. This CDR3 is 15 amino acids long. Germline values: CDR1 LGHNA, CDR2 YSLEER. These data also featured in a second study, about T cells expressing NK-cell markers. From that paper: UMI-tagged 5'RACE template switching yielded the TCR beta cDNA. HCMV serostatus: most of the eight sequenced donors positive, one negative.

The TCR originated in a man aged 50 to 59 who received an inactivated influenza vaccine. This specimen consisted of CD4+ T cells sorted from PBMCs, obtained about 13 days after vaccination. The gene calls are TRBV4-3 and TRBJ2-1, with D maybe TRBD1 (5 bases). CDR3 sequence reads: CASSQAVGPYNEQFF. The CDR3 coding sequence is TGCGCCAGCAGCCAAGCAGTGGGGCCCTACAATGAGCAGTTCTTC.